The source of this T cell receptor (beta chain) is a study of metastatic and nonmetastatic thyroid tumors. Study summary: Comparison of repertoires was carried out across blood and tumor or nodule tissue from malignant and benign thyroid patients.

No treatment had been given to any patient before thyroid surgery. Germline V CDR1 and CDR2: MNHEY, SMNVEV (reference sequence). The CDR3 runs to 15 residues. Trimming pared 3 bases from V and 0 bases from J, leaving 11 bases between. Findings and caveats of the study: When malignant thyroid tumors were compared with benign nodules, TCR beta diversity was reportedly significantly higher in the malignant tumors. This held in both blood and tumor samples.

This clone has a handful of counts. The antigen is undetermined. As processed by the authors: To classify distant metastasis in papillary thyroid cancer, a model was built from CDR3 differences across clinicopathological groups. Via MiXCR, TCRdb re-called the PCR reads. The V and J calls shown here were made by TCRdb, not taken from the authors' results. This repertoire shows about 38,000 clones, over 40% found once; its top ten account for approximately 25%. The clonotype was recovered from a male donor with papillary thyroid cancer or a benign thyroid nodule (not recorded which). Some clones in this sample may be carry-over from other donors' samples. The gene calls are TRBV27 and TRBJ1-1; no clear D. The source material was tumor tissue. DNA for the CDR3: TGTGCCAGCAGTTTGAAAGGGCTCATGAACACTGAAGCTTTCTTT. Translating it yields CASSLKGLMNTEAFF.